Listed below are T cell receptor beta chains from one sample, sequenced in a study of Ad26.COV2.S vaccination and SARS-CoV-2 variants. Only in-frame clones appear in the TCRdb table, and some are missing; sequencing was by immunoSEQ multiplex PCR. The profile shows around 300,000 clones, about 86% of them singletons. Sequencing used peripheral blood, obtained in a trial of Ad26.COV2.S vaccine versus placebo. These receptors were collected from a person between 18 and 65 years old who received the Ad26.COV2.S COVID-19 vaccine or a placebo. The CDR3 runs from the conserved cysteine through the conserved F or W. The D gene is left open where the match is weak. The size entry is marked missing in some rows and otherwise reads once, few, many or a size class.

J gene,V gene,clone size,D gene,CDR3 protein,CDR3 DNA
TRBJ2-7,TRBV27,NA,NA,CASSLLAGVGYEQYF,TGTGCCAGCAGTTTATTGGCAGGGGTCGGCTACGAGCAGTACTTC
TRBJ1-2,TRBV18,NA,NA,CASSPLEGGGYTF,TGTGCCAGCTCACCACTGGAGGGAGGAGGCTACACCTTC
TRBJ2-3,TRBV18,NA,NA,CASSRQRDPGTDTQYF,TGTGCCAGCTCACGACAGAGGGACCCCGGGACAGATACGCAGTATTTT
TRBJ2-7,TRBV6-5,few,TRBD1,CASGTGPYEQYF,TGTGCCAGCGGGACAGGGCCATACGAGCAGTACTTC
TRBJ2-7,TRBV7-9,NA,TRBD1,CASRGQGVYEQYF,TGTGCCAGCAGGGGACAGGGGGTCTACGAGCAGTACTTC
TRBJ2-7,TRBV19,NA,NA,CASQGPEQYF,TGTGCCAGTCAAGGACCCGAGCAGTACTTC
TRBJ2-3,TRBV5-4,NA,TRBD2,CASSISGGSTDTQYF,TGTGCCAGCAGCATTAGCGGGGGCTCCACAGATACGCAGTATTTT
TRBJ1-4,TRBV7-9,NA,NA,CAVRWATNEKLFF,TGTGCCGTCAGGTGGGCAACTAATGAAAAACTGTTTTTT
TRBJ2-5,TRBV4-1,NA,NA,CASSQDRGQYQETQYF,TGCGCCAGCAGCCAAGACCGGGGCCAGTACCAAGAGACCCAGTACTTC
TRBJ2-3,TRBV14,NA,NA,CASSQGATDTQYF,TGTGCCAGCAGCCAAGGTGCGACAGATACGCAGTATTTT
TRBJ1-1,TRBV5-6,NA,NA,CASSIGQMNTEAFF,TGTGCCAGCAGCATAGGACAGATGAACACTGAAGCTTTCTTT
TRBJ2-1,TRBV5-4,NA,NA,CASSFGGSSSYNEQFF,TGTGCCAGCAGTTTTGGGGGCTCGAGCTCCTACAATGAGCAGTTCTTC
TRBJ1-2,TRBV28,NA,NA,CASSYPTGMASNYGYTF,TGTGCCAGCAGTTACCCCACAGGGATGGCGTCTAACTATGGCTACACCTTC
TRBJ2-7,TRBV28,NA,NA,CASSLLWGDRYEQYF,TGTGCCAGCAGTTTACTATGGGGAGACCGCTACGAGCAGTACTTC
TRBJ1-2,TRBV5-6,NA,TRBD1,CASSFGQGGYRYGYTF,TGTGCCAGCAGCTTCGGACAGGGAGGGTATCGGTATGGCTACACCTTC
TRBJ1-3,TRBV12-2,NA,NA,CASRPDTVSGNTIYF,TGTGCAAGTCGCCCAGACACGGTCTCTGGAAACACCATATATTTT
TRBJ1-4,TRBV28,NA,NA,CASSIRDEKLFF,TGTGCCAGCAGTATTAGGGATGAAAAACTGTTTTTT
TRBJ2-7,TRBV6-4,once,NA,CASSDPPRLFYEQYF,TGTGCCAGCAGTGACCCCCCCCGACTTTTCTACGAGCAGTACTTC
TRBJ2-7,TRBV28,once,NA,CASTYRNRIPTGYEQYF,TGTGCCAGCACCTACCGCAACCGAATACCGACCGGCTACGAGCAGTACTTC
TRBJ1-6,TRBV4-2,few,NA,CASSQVGAQENYNSPLHF,TGTGCCAGCAGCCAAGTTGGGGCACAGGAAAACTATAATTCACCCCTCCACTTT
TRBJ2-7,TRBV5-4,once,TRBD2,CASSPSGGARYEQYF,TGTGCCAGCAGTCCTAGCGGGGGGGCCCGGTACGAGCAGTACTTC
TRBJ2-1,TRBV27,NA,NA,CASSYDPNYNEQFF,TGTGCCAGCAGTTACGATCCGAACTATAATGAGCAGTTCTTC
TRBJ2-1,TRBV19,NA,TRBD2,CASSIKWRLAGSNEQFF,TGTGCCAGTAGTATTAAGTGGCGACTAGCGGGGTCCAATGAGCAGTTCTTC
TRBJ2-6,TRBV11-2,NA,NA,CASSPLGVFGANVLTF,TGTGCCAGCAGCCCCTTGGGGGTTTTTGGGGCCAACGTCCTGACTTTC
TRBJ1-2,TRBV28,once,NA,CASRVLAGPYGYTF,TGTGCCAGCAGAGTCCTGGCAGGGCCCTATGGCTACACCTTC
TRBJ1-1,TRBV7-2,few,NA,CAIGSQSDTEAFF,TGTGCCATAGGGTCACAATCCGACACTGAAGCTTTCTTT
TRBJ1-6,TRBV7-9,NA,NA,CASSAGPRGSPLHF,TGTGCCAGCAGCGCGGGCCCTAGGGGATCACCCCTCCACTTT
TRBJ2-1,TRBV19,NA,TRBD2,CASSILAGGSNEQFF,TGTGCCAGTAGTATCCTAGCGGGGGGTTCCAATGAGCAGTTCTTC
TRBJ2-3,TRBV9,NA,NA,CASSPTYITDTQYF,TGTGCCAGCAGCCCTACTTATATCACAGATACGCAGTATTTT
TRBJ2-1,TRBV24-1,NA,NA,CASSGPGSGDEQFF,TGTGCCTCGAGCGGTCCAGGGTCTGGGGATGAGCAGTTCTTC
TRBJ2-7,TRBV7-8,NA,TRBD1,CASSFGQGNYEQYF,TGTGCCAGCAGCTTCGGACAGGGGAACTACGAGCAGTACTTC
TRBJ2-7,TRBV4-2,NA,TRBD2,CASSPLQAGMYEQYF,TGTGCCAGCAGCCCCCTCCAAGCGGGGATGTACGAGCAGTACTTC
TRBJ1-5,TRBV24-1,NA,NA,CATSDLNQPQHF,TGTGCCACCAGTGATTTGAATCAGCCCCAGCATTTT
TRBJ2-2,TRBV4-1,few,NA,CASSQEDTNTGELFF,TGCGCCAGCAGCCAAGAGGACACGAACACCGGGGAGCTGTTTTTT
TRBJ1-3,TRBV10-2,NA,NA,CASSGNTGNTIYF,TGCGCCAGCAGTGGTAACACTGGAAACACCATATATTTT
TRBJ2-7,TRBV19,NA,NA,CASSITGRSYEQYF,TGTGCCAGTAGTATAACGGGCAGGAGCTACGAGCAGTACTTC
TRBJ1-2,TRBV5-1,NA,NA,CASSQGTSLGYTF,TGCGCCAGCAGCCAGGGGACATCCCTGGGCTACACCTTC
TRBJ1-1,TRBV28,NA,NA,CASRLTGYTEAFF,TGTGCCAGCAGATTAACGGGGTACACTGAAGCTTTCTTT
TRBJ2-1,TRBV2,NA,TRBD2,CASTSGLAGGNEQFF,TGTGCCAGCACCTCAGGACTAGCGGGGGGGAATGAGCAGTTCTTC
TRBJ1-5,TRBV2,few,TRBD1,CASSPDRGGNQPQHF,TGTGCCAGCAGCCCAGACAGGGGGGGCAATCAGCCCCAGCATTTT
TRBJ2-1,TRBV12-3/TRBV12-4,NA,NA,CASSSREGEQFF,TGTGCCAGCAGCTCAAGGGAAGGTGAGCAGTTCTTC
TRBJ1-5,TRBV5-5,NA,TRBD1,CASTPDRVNQPQHF,TGTGCCAGCACCCCAGACAGGGTCAATCAGCCCCAGCATTTT
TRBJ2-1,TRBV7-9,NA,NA,CASSFGVSSYYDEQFF,TGTGCCAGCAGCTTCGGAGTTAGCAGTTATTACGATGAGCAGTTCTTC
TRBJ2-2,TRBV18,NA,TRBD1,CASSRDSANTGELFF,TGTGCCAGCTCGAGGGACAGCGCGAACACCGGGGAGCTGTTTTTT
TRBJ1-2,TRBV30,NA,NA,CAWSVGGSGYTF,TGTGCCTGGAGTGTAGGGGGTTCTGGCTACACCTTC
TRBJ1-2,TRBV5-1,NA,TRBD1,CASSSGDRGIRGYTF,TGCGCCAGCAGCTCGGGGGACAGGGGAATTAGGGGCTACACCTTC
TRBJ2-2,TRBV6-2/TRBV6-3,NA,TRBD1,CASSPTLDRADTGELFF,TGTGCCAGCAGCCCTACCCTGGACAGGGCGGACACCGGGGAGCTGTTTTTT
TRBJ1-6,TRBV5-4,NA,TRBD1,CASSLQGFVSPLHF,TGTGCCAGCAGCTTACAGGGGTTTGTTTCACCCCTCCACTTT